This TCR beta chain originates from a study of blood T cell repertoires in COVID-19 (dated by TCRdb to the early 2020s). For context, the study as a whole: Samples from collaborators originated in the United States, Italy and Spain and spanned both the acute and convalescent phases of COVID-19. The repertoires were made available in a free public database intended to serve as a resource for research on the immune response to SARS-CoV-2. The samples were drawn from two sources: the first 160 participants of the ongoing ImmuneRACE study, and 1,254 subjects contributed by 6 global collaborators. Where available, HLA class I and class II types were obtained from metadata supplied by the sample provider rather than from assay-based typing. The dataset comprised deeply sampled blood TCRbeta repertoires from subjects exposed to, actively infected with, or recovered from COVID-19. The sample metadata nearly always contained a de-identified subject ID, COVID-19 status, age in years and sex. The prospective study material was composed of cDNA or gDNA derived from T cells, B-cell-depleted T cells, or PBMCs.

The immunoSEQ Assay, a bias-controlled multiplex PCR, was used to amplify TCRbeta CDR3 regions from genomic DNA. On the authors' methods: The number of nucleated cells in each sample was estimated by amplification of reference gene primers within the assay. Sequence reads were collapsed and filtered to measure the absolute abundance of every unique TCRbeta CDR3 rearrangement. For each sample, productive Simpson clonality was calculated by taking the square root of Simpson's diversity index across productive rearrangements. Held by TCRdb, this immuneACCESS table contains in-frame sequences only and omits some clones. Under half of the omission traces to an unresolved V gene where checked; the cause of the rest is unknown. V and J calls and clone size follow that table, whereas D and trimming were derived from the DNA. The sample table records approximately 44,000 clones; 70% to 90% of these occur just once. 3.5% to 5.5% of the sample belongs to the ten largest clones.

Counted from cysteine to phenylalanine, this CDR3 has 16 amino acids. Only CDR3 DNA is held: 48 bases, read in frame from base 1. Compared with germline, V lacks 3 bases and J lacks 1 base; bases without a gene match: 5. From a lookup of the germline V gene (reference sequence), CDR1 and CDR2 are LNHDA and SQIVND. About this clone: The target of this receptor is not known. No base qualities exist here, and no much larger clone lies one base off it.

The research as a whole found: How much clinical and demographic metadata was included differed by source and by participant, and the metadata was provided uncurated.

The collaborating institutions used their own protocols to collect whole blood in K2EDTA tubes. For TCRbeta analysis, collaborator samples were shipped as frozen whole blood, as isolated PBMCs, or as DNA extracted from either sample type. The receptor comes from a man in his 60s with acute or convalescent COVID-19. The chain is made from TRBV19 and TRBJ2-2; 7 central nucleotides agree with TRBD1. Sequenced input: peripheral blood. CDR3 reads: CASSMGTALNTGELFF. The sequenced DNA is TGTGCCAGTAGTATGGGGACAGCCCTGAACACCGGGGAGCTGTTTTTT. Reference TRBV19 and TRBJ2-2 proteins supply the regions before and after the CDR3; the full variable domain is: DGGITQSPKYLFRKEGQNVTLSCEQNLNHDAMYWYRQDPGQGLRLIYYSQIVNDFQKGDIAEGYSVSREKKESFPLTVTSAQKNPTAFYLCASSMGTALNTGELFFGEGSRLTVL.